This T cell receptor (beta chain) appears in the sequencing data of a study of T cells in Graves' hyperthyroidism and ophthalmopathy. About the study: Pretreatment peripheral blood was obtained at initial diagnosis. General study points: Model-based prediction identified ophthalmopathy a median around 6.5 months prior to its onset. Researchers found most expanded thyroid clonotypes above 0.001 in blood as well.

The V end was cut by 4 bases, the J end by 6 bases, with 14 bases between. Germline V gene lookup returns CDR1 SGHRS and CDR2 YFSETQ. The CDR3 runs to 14 residues. RNA transcripts yielded amplified TCR beta CDR3 regions. Using the HTBI primer set, a first-round RT-PCR was run on the TCR CDR3. A single record per CDR3 protein comes from TCRdb applying MiXCR to the multiplex PCR reads. This sample has roughly 300,000 distinct CDR3 sequences, with less than 30% found just once. A note on this clonotype: Antigen specificity is unknown.

Patients between 18 and 65 years old had hyperthyroidism, newly diagnosed and lasting under 2 months. Sequencing input: blood. The sequence was obtained from a man in his forties with Graves' hyperthyroidism that later progressed to Graves' ophthalmopathy. The chain uses TRBV5-1 and TRBJ1-5; tentatively, D is TRBD1 (5 bases). CDR3 DNA sequence: TGCGCCAGCAGCCCCGGGACGCTGGGTCAGCCCCAGCATTTT. Translation gives CASSPGTLGQPQHF.